These 10 T cell receptor beta chains originate from one sample sequenced in a study of regulatory T cells in long-lasting Graves disease. Described time point: newly diagnosed GD, antithyroid drugs for less than 3 months. With RNA extracted from PBMCs as input, the TCR library was made. With iRepertoire HTBI primers and Arm-PCR of CDR3 regions, TCR beta libraries were built. TCRdb independently ran MiXCR on the multiplex PCR reads; one entry per CDR3 protein. The sample yields roughly 420,000 distinct CDR3 sequences, 15% to 18% seen once. The sequencing here drew on peripheral blood mononuclear cells (PBMCs), taken at new diagnosis, from a patient treated with antithyroid drugs. Receptor source: a female donor with Graves disease.

In DNA, the CDR3 is TGCGCCAGCAGCCCGGACGGGACTAGCGTCTCCTACGAGCAGTACTTC. Residues: CASSPDGTSVSYEQYF. The chain links TRBV4-3 to TRBJ2-7; 10 bases match TRBD2. J gave up 0 bases and V 4 bases, and 6 bases lay outside the gene matches. The CDR3 is 16 residues long. In germline, CDR1 is LGHNA, CDR2 YSLEER.

This clonotype was recorded at least ten times. This chain uses TRBV6-1 with TRBJ2-2; D gene uncertain. This CDR3 has 15 amino acids. The ends were cut back, 6 bases at V and 4 bases at J, with 15 bases in the middle. CDR1 is MNHNS and CDR2 is SASEGT in the germline V gene. CDR3 loop: CASSPRPGGTGELFF. In DNA, the CDR3 is TGTGCCAGCAGCCCCCGACCAGGCGGCACCGGGGAGCTGTTTTTT.

This clonotype was detected a few times. The gene calls are TRBV7-2 and TRBJ1-6, with a tentative D call TRBD1 (5 bases). Trimming removed 1 base at V and 10 bases at J, with 8 bases between. The V gene's germline CDR1 is SGHTA and CDR2 FQGNSA. CDR3 size: 13 residues. CDR3 protein: CASSLDRRSPLHF. Here the CDR3 DNA reads TGTGCCAGCAGCTTAGACAGGAGATCACCCCTCCACTTT. Complete variable domain (other parts from reference TRBV7-2 and TRBJ1-6): GAGVSQSPSNKVTEKGKDVELRCDPISGHTALYWYRQSLGQGLEFLIYFQGNSAPDKSGLPSDRFSAERTGGSVSTLTIQRTQQEDSAVYLCASSLDRRSPLHFGNGTRLTVT.

This clonotype was recorded many times. The rearrangement links TRBV7-9 to TRBJ1-2; 7 bases line up with TRBD1. The V and J ends lost 5 bases and 8 bases, in that order; junction bases with no gene match: 2. CDR3 size: 11 residues. Germline CDR1 reads SEHNR; CDR2 reads FQNEAQ (reference sequence). CDR3 sequence (DNA): TGTGCCAGCAGCCTGACAGGGGGCTACACCTTC. Protein product: CASSLTGGYTF. Full variable domain (outside the CDR3, taken from reference TRBV7-9 and TRBJ1-2): DTGVSQNPRHKITKRGQNVTFRCDPISEHNRLYWYRQTLGQGPEFLTYFQNEAQLEKSRLLSDRFSAERPKGSFSTLEIQRTEQGDSAMYLCASSLTGGYTFGSGTRLTVV.

The chain uses TRBV9 and TRBJ1-2; 9 nucleotides agree with TRBD1. Germline CDR1 SGDLS, CDR2 YYNGEE. J lost 4 bases, V lost 0 bases, and 7 bases had no gene match. The CDR3 runs 16 residues. DNA for the CDR3: TGTGCCAGCAGCGTAGGGGGGACAGGGAGTCCCTATGGCTACACCTTC. Translating gives CASSVGGTGSPYGYTF.

This clonotype appeared many times. The gene calls are TRBV7-3 and TRBJ2-3; 8 nucleotides match TRBD2. Germline CDR1 is SGHTA and CDR2 is FQGTGA. The CDR3 contains 15 residues. V lost 1 base to trimming and J lost 3 bases; unmatched junction nucleotides: 3. CDR3: CASSLMPGGTDTQYF. As DNA, the CDR3 is TGTGCCAGCAGCTTAATGCCGGGAGGGACAGATACGCAGTATTTT.

The CDR3 coding sequence is TGTGCCAGCAGCTTAGGCGGGGTCCGCTCCTACAATGAGCAGTTCTTC. It translates to CASSLGGVRSYNEQFF. V gene TRBV11-2 combines with J gene TRBJ2-1; D perhaps matches TRBD2 (6 bases). This CDR3 spans 16 amino acids. Trimming took 1 base from V and 0 from J, leaving 10 bases between them. Germline lookup yields CDR1 SGHAT and CDR2 FQNNGV.

The table lists this clonotype with many counts. The V and J genes are TRBV7-2 and TRBJ2-3, with a tentative D call TRBD2 (6 bases). Between the trimmed V and J ends, which lost 8 bases and 0 bases, there was a span of 9 bases. Per germline, CDR1 SGHTA and CDR2 FQGNSA. This CDR3 contains 13 residues. CDR3 coding DNA: TGTGCCAGCCTAGCGACTAGCACAGATACGCAGTATTTT. Residues: CASLATSTDTQYF.

This clonotype was detected ten times or more. The chain employs TRBV11-2 and TRBJ1-6; D gene ambiguous. CDR3 length: 12 amino acids. Germline CDR1 and CDR2: SGHAT and FQNNGV. V was clipped by 3 bases and J by 13 bases, with 10 bases between them. The CDR3 DNA follows: TGTGCCAGCAGCTTTGGGGAAAGCCCCCTCCACTTT. Translating gives CASSFGESPLHF.

CDR3 residues: CASSFDFPSGLELNEQFF. CDR3 bases: TGTGCCAGCAGCTTTGATTTCCCATCGGGACTAGAACTCAATGAGCAGTTCTTC. The rearrangement uses TRBV7-9 and TRBJ2-1, with 8 bases identical to TRBD2. Germline V gene data show CDR1 as SEHNR and CDR2 as FQNEAQ (reference sequence). The CDR3 runs 18 residues. V lost 3 bases and J lost 6; bases outside the gene matches: 16.